These 21 T cell receptor beta chains were sequenced from one sample in a study of cytomegalovirus exposure and HLA in healthy donors. Amplification used 60 Vbeta primers and 13 Jbeta primers. Profiled with immunoSEQ multiplex PCR; TCRdb holds only in-frame clones, not every one. The sample lists approximately 150,000 clones; roughly 80% were seen once. Input material: PBMCs. The receptors shown here come from a man aged 25 to 40 in good health and CMV-seropositive.

V gene TRBV18 combines with J gene TRBJ1-5; D not resolved. The germline CDR1 and CDR2 sequences are KGHSH and LQKENI. The CDR3 extends over 16 amino acids. Deletions cut 6 bases from V and 5 bases from J, with 20 bases between. The CDR3 spells CASSPNPPNYDQPQHF. The CDR3, as DNA: TGTGCCAGCTCCCCAAATCCGCCCAACTATGATCAGCCCCAGCATTTT.

V and J are TRBV5-6 and TRBJ2-7; D not resolved. CDR3 length: 15 residues. Per the germline V gene, CDR1 is SGHDT and CDR2 is YYEEEE. With 0 bases removed from V and 7 bases from J, the gap between germline ends came to 17 bases. The CDR3 sequence is CASSLGAGHFGEQYF. The CDR3 bases are TGTGCCAGCAGCTTGGGGGCCGGCCACTTCGGAGAGCAGTACTTC.

This chain connects TRBV18 to TRBJ1-6, with 9 bases matching TRBD1. In germline, CDR1 is KGHSH, CDR2 LQKENI. Losses at the gene ends were 5 bases for V and 7 bases for J; bases not matched to a gene: 6. The CDR3 sequence is 15 residues long. The CDR3 DNA reads as TGTGCCAGCTCAACAGAACAGGGGGCAAATTCACCCCTCCACTTT. Its protein product is CASSTEQGANSPLHF.

The rearrangement uses TRBV11-2 and TRBJ2-7; 10 bases match TRBD2. CDR1 and CDR2 from the germline V gene are SGHAT and FQNNGV. V shed 4 bases, J shed 6 bases, and the junction held 18 bases outside the gene matches. This CDR3 has 18 residues. This CDR3 reads CASSWGFPVAGGGSEQYF. As DNA, the CDR3 is TGTGCCAGCAGCTGGGGATTCCCGGTAGCGGGAGGTGGCAGCGAGCAGTACTTC.

V is TRBV7-2 and J is TRBJ2-3, with D possibly TRBD2 on 5 matching bases. The CDR3 loop spans 14 amino acids. CDR1 is SGHTA and CDR2 is FQGNSA in the germline V gene. Trimming took off 5 bases at V and 5 bases at J, with 14 bases between the two ends. CDR3 sequence reads: CASSQTPGIDTQYF. Written as DNA, the CDR3 is TGTGCCAGCAGCCAGACCCCGGGAATAGATACGCAGTATTTT.

This chain joins TRBV30 and TRBJ1-1; 9 bases line up with TRBD1. This CDR3 has 18 amino acids. Trimming cost V 2 bases and J 0 bases; bases outside gene matches: 13. Looked up from germline, CDR1 is GTSNPN and CDR2 is SVGIG (reference sequence). CDR3 in amino acids: CAWSFSGQGISMNTEAFF. The CDR3 DNA is TGTGCCTGGAGTTTTTCGGGACAGGGAATTTCGATGAACACTGAAGCTTTCTTT.

The V call is TRBV14, the J call TRBJ1-2, with 9 bases matching TRBD1. The germline gives CDR1 SGHDN, CDR2 FVKESK. This CDR3 region has 13 residues. J was trimmed by 3 bases and V by 6 bases; bases with no gene match: 2. CDR3 coding DNA: TGTGCCAGCAGTCGGGACAGGGACTATGGCTACACCTTC. This codes for CASSRDRDYGYTF.

The gene calls are TRBV28 and TRBJ1-5, with D possibly being TRBD1 (6 bases). Trimming removed 6 bases from V and 6 bases from J, with 12 bases in between. There are 13 residues in the CDR3. Germline V lookup: CDR1 MDHEN, CDR2 SYDVKM. The CDR3 loop reads CASSTGSAQPQHF. CDR3 sequence (DNA): TGTGCCAGCAGCACAGGGTCGGCTCAGCCCCAGCATTTT.

This chain joins TRBV5-4 and TRBJ2-1; 7 nucleotides agree with TRBD1. Per germline, CDR1 SGHNT and CDR2 YYREEE (reference sequence). The CDR3 spans 13 residues. V was pared by 5 bases and J by 10 bases, with 9 bases of the junction left unmatched. The CDR3 spells CASRTGTETEQFF. The CDR3 nucleotides are TGTGCCAGCAGGACCGGGACAGAAACCGAGCAGTTCTTC.

This clone was found once. The genes are TRBV28 and TRBJ2-3; 9 bases agree with TRBD2. J lost 5 bases, V lost 5 bases, and 8 bases had no gene match. The germline CDR1 and CDR2 sequences are MDHEN and SYDVKM. This CDR3 spans 15 amino acids. CDR3 sequence reads: CASSPPSGKGDTQYF. In nucleotides, the CDR3 is TGTGCCAGCAGTCCCCCTAGCGGGAAGGGAGATACGCAGTATTTT.

The chain employs TRBV5-6 and TRBJ1-2, with a weak D call TRBD1 (5 bases). V shed 4 bases and J shed 0 bases, with 16 bases lying between them. This CDR3 region has 16 residues. Germline-derived CDR1 and CDR2 are SGHDT and YYEEEE. The CDR3 is CASSDVSQGTNYGYTF. The DNA of the CDR3 is TGTGCCAGCAGCGACGTTTCGCAGGGAACTAACTATGGCTACACCTTC.

The CDR3 coding sequence is TGCGCCAGCAGCCAAGATAACCGGGAAAAACTGTTTTTT. This sequence encodes CASSQDNREKLFF. The J gene is TRBJ1-4, the V gene TRBV4-3, with D unclear. The V end lost 0 bases, the J end lost 8 bases, and 7 bases lay between the germline ends. The CDR3 contains 13 residues. CDR1 and CDR2 from the germline V gene are LGHNA and YSLEER.

The chain is built from TRBV7-9 and TRBJ2-7; maybe TRBD2 (5 bases). V lost 2 bases and J lost 5, with 13 bases in between. CDR3 length: 14 amino acids. Germline V gene sequence: CDR1 SEHNR, CDR2 FQNEAQ (reference sequence). The CDR3 coding sequence is TGTGCCAGCAGCTTACGAGGGTCTATCCACGAGCAGTACTTC. Its translation: CASSLRGSIHEQYF.

This clone was seen at least ten times. This chain joins TRBV6-1 and TRBJ2-2; 12 nucleotides agree with TRBD1. Germline CDR1 and CDR2: MNHNS and SASEGT. With V trimmed by 4 bases and J by 6 bases, 3 bases remained unmatched. This CDR3 has 15 amino acids. CDR3 sequence (DNA): TGTGCCAGCAGTGTGGGACAGGGGGCGCCCGGGGAGCTGTTTTTT. This gives the protein CASSVGQGAPGELFF.

The chain links TRBV7-9 to TRBJ2-1; possible D gene TRBD2, 6 bases. The CDR3 is 15 residues long. Germline V gene data show CDR1 as SEHNR and CDR2 as FQNEAQ (reference sequence). The V and J ends lost 4 bases and 8 bases respectively, with 18 bases between them. The CDR3 nucleotides are TGTGCCAGCAGCTCCAAAAGGTGGGGGGAGGATGAGCAGTTCTTC. It is translated as CASSSKRWGEDEQFF.

The chain employs TRBV4-3 and TRBJ2-3; TRBD2 is a possible D gene (6 bases). The CDR3 totals 15 residues. CDR1 LGHNA and CDR2 YSLEER come from the germline V gene. V lost 1 base to trimming and J lost 4 bases, with 12 bases between them. CDR3 amino acids: CASSQGGGWADTQYF. DNA for the CDR3: TGCGCCAGCAGCCAAGGTGGGGGGTGGGCAGATACGCAGTATTTT.

J is TRBJ2-3 and V is TRBV30; 8 bases match TRBD2. CDR1 and CDR2 (germline): GTSNPN, SVGIG (reference sequence). The CDR3 extends over 14 amino acids. V was pared by 3 bases and J by 0 bases, with 2 bases of the junction left unmatched. DNA for the CDR3: TGTGCCTGGAGCCAGCGGGAGAGCACAGATACGCAGTATTTT. Translation gives CAWSQRESTDTQYF.

The chain employs TRBV15 and TRBJ2-7; TRBD2 matches 12 bases. J lost 5 bases, V lost 1 base, and 3 bases had no gene match. Germline V gene sequence: CDR1 LNHNV, CDR2 YYDKDF (reference sequence). This CDR3 spans 15 amino acids. This chain's CDR3 is CATSRASGRANEQYF. DNA for the CDR3: TGTGCCACCAGCAGAGCTAGCGGGAGGGCCAACGAGCAGTACTTC.

The gene calls are TRBV6-5 and TRBJ2-3; 12 nucleotides align to TRBD2. Looked up from germline, CDR1 is MNHEY and CDR2 is SVGAGI. The CDR3 has 15 residues. Germline trimming cut 6 bases from V and 5 bases from J; bases unmatched to any gene: 6. The CDR3 region has the DNA TGTGCCAGCAGAGGACTAGCGGGGCTGGGAGATACGCAGTATTTT. This gives the protein CASRGLAGLGDTQYF.

The rearrangement links TRBV2 to TRBJ1-5; no firm D call. The CDR3 runs to 14 residues. Germline values: CDR1 SNHLY, CDR2 FYNNEI. V was cut by 7 bases and J by 0 bases, with 10 bases left in between. The CDR3 DNA follows: TGTGCCAGCAAACCGGTTGATAGCAATCAGCCCCAGCATTTT. As protein: CASKPVDSNQPQHF.

A word on this clone: The sample holds other DNA sequences that translate to the same CDR3. V usage is TRBV28 and J usage is TRBJ2-7; D possibly corresponds to TRBD2 (5 bases). The V gene's germline CDR1 is MDHEN and CDR2 SYDVKM. V was clipped by 10 bases and J by 2 bases, with 12 bases between them. The CDR3 runs to 12 residues. The CDR3 nucleotides read TGTGCCACCGTGACTACACCCTACGAGCAGTACTTC. Its protein product is CATVTTPYEQYF. Drawing the rest from reference TRBV28 and TRBJ2-7, the complete variable domain is DVKVTQSSRYLVKRTGEKVFLECVQDMDHENMFWYRQDPGLGLRLIYFSYDVKMKEKGDIPEGYSVSREKKERFSLILESASTNQTSMYLCATVTTPYEQYFGPGTRLTVT.